The T cell receptor (beta chain) described here comes from a study of T cell changes during pregnancy in multiple sclerosis (dated by TCRdb to between 2019 and 2020). Study-wide context: The study examined how the T cell repertoire changed over the course of pregnancy in women with multiple sclerosis.

The library was made by the immunoSEQ multiplex PCR assay. Entries here come from immuneACCESS through TCRdb and include only in-frame sequences with V and J called. Some clones fail to appear in such tables; in the studies checked, an unresolved V gene covers under half of the shortfall, and the cause of the remainder is unknown. The sample data list roughly 42,000 clones, and roughly 91% of these were observed just once. Together, the top ten hold 0.55% to 0.6% of the sample. Sequences MDHEN (CDR1) and SYDVKM (CDR2) are obtained from the germline V gene. The CDR3 has 14 amino acids, counting the end cysteine and phenylalanine. Just the 42-base CDR3 DNA is kept, in frame starting at base 1. Trimming at the junction amounts to 3 bases on V and 8 bases on J, and the germline ends lie 13 bases apart. A remark on this clone: This receptor's antigen is unknown. No much larger clonotype is one base removed from it; base qualities were not supplied.

The sequence is built from TRBV28 and TRBJ1-4; no D gene call is confident. Sequenced material: CD4+ T cells from peripheral blood mononuclear cells, taken in the first trimester of pregnancy. The receptor was derived from a female donor with multiple sclerosis, enrolled in a pregnancy study. The sequenced DNA: TGTGCCAGCAGTTTTGGTTCCATGGGCGAAAAACTGTTTTTT. Its product reads: CASSFGSMGEKLFF.